One sample yielded the 26 T cell receptor beta chains listed below, sequenced in a study of blood T cell repertoires in COVID-19. Measured with immunoSEQ multiplex PCR; TCRdb has only the in-frame clones, and not every one. The sample yields roughly 180,000 clones, 70% to 85% seen once. Sequenced input: peripheral blood. The source of these receptors is a man at least 80 years old with COVID-19, enrolled during active disease.

This chain links TRBV7-8 with TRBJ1-1; weak D call: TRBD1 (5 bases). The germline V and J ends were trimmed by 3 bases and 0 bases, with 17 bases remaining between them. This CDR3 is 17 amino acids long. Germline V gene sequence: CDR1 SGHVS, CDR2 FQNEAQ. The CDR3 nucleotides are TGTGCCAGCAGCTTGGGCGGCGACAGACTCATGAACACTGAAGCTTTCTTT. Its translation is CASSLGGDRLMNTEAFF.

This chain uses TRBV5-5 with TRBJ1-4; no clear D. This CDR3 is built from 13 residues. V lost 0 bases, J lost 8 bases, and 8 bases lay in between. Germline V gives CDR1 SGHKS, CDR2 YYEKEE (reference sequence). DNA of the CDR3: TGTGCCAGCAGCTTGGGGAGCTGGGAAAAACTGTTTTTT. Its translation is CASSLGSWEKLFF.

V is TRBV19 and J is TRBJ2-7, with a possible D match to TRBD1 (6 bases). The V and J ends lost 4 bases and 3 bases respectively, with 13 bases between them. The CDR3 totals 14 residues. Germline V CDR1 and CDR2: LNHDA, SQIVND (reference sequence). The CDR3 DNA follows: TGTGCCAGTAGTAGCGACAGGCGAGGCTACGAGCAGTACTTC. It is translated as CASSSDRRGYEQYF.

This chain links TRBV9 with TRBJ2-3; 7 bases are shared with TRBD2. The CDR3 extends over 15 amino acids. The V and J ends lost 4 bases and 2 bases, in that order; junction bases with no gene match: 7. CDR1 and CDR2 from the germline V gene are SGDLS and YYNGEE. This CDR3 reads CASSPTGTTTDTQYF. CDR3 DNA: TGTGCCAGCAGCCCAACCGGGACTACCACAGATACGCAGTATTTT.

The genes are TRBV6-5 and TRBJ1-5; D unclear. Deletions cut 1 base from V and 4 bases from J, with 5 bases between. Per the germline V gene, CDR1 is MNHEY and CDR2 is SVGAGI. The CDR3 length is 13 residues. Here the CDR3 DNA reads TGTGCCAGCAGTTACTTCGAGAATCAGCCCCAGCATTTT. It translates to CASSYFENQPQHF.

The chain uses TRBV2 and TRBJ1-4; TRBD1 might be the D (5 bases). Germline V lookup: CDR1 SNHLY, CDR2 FYNNEI. V lost 4 bases to trimming and J lost 4 bases, with 10 bases between them. The CDR3 spans 14 residues. CDR3 sequence (DNA): TGTGCCAGCAGTGGGGGCAGGAGTAATGAAAAACTGTTTTTT. Translating gives CASSGGRSNEKLFF.

V gene TRBV20-1 combines with J gene TRBJ1-4; 8 nucleotides match TRBD1. The trim removed 3 bases at V and 5 bases at J, leaving 5 bases unmatched. The CDR3 contains 14 residues. Germline V gives CDR1 DFQATT, CDR2 SNEGSKA (reference sequence). Here the CDR3 reads CSASLRTGNEKLFF. The CDR3 coding sequence is TGCAGTGCTAGTCTCCGGACAGGGAATGAAAAACTGTTTTTT.

The genes are TRBV5-6 and TRBJ1-1; D unclear. From germline, CDR1 is SGHDT and CDR2 YYEEEE. CDR3 length equals 14 residues. V was pared by 4 bases and J by 4 bases, with 14 bases between. CDR3 nucleotide sequence: TGTGCCAGCAGCCCCCTCGGGTTGAGCACTGAAGCTTTCTTT. Encoded protein: CASSPLGLSTEAFF.

V gene TRBV19 combines with J gene TRBJ1-2, with TRBD1 identical over 7 bases. From germline, CDR1 is LNHDA and CDR2 SQIVND (reference sequence). The ends lost 4 bases at V and 1 base at J; junction bases unmatched: 3. The CDR3 sequence is 14 residues long. The CDR3 DNA reads as TGTGCCAGTAGTACTGACAGGGTTAACTATGGCTACACCTTC. This encodes CASSTDRVNYGYTF.

The J gene is TRBJ2-2, the V gene TRBV6-5; 7 bases are shared with TRBD1. This CDR3 has 15 residues. V lost 4 bases and J lost 4; bases outside the gene matches: 6. CDR1 and CDR2 from the germline V gene are MNHEY and SVGAGI. The CDR3 region has the DNA TGTGCCAGCAGTTCCCGACCAGGGGGCACCGGGGAGCTGTTTTTT. Translation gives CASSSRPGGTGELFF.

The chain carries TRBV6-5 and TRBJ1-1; possibly TRBD1 for D (6 bases). The CDR3 sequence is 14 residues long. With 6 bases removed from V and 7 bases from J, the gap between germline ends came to 18 bases. Germline assignment: CDR1 MNHEY and CDR2 SVGAGI. The CDR3 here is CASRKQGSMGEAFF. The CDR3 DNA reads as TGTGCCAGCAGGAAACAGGGATCGATGGGTGAAGCTTTCTTT.

The chain carries TRBV21-1 and TRBJ2-1; TRBD2, the D gene given by the table, was not confirmed from the DNA. TRBV21-1 is tagged as a pseudogene. There are 18 residues in the CDR3. The CDR3, as DNA: TGTGCCAGCTGCAACAATAGCGGGGGGCCCCGAACCTACAATGAGCAGTTCTTC. The encoded protein is CASCNNSGGPRTYNEQFF.

The V and J genes are TRBV11-2 and TRBJ2-2; TRBD1 agrees at 7 bases. The CDR3 is 14 residues long. Trimming cost V 5 bases and J 6 bases; bases outside gene matches: 6. Germline V lookup: CDR1 SGHAT, CDR2 FQNNGV. The CDR3 reads CASSGDRVAGELFF. In DNA form, the CDR3 reads TGTGCCAGCAGCGGTGACAGGGTTGCCGGGGAGCTGTTTTTT.

The V gene is TRBV5-4, the J gene TRBJ1-2, with D unclear. V gave up 1 base and J gave up 2 bases, with 12 bases separating them. Germline V CDR1 and CDR2: SGHNT, YYREEE (reference sequence). The CDR3 consists of 15 residues. CDR3 amino acids: CASSLLGRVNYGYTF. In nucleotides, the CDR3 is TGTGCCAGCAGCTTGCTAGGCCGGGTCAACTATGGCTACACCTTC.

The chain has TRBV19 and TRBJ2-5, with D possibly matching TRBD2 (5 bases). Trimming removed 4 bases at V and 7 bases at J, with 13 bases between. The CDR3 runs 13 residues. The germline V gene has CDR1 LNHDA and CDR2 SQIVND (reference sequence). Here the CDR3 reads CASSTGLGGTQYF. The CDR3 coding sequence is TGTGCCAGTAGTACCGGACTCGGCGGGACCCAGTACTTC.

The CDR3 region has the DNA TGCGCCAGCAGCTTTCAGGGGGCCTCGGCTGAAAAACTGTTTTTT. Residues: CASSFQGASAEKLFF. The chain links TRBV5-1 to TRBJ1-4; TRBD1 agrees at 8 bases. Unmatched junction bases numbered 7, after V lost 2 bases and J lost 7 bases. This CDR3 has 15 residues. Germline V gene sequence: CDR1 SGHRS, CDR2 YFSETQ. Full variable domain (remainder filled in from reference TRBV5-1 and TRBJ1-4): KAGVTQTPRYLIKTRGQQVTLSCSPISGHRSVSWYQQTPGQGLQFLFEYFSETQRNKGNFPGRFSGRQFSNSRSEMNVSTLELGDSALYLCASSFQGASAEKLFFGSGTQLSVL.

Turning to this clone: Different DNA sequences within this sample yield the same CDR3. This chain connects TRBV18 to TRBJ1-1; 7 bases agree with TRBD1. The V and J ends lost 2 bases and 1 base, in that order; junction bases with no gene match: 1. Germline lookup yields CDR1 KGHSH and CDR2 LQKENI. The CDR3 runs 14 residues. The DNA of the CDR3 is TGTGCCAGCTCACCAGGACAGGCGAACACTGAAGCTTTCTTT. Its translation: CASSPGQANTEAFF.

V and J are TRBV18 and TRBJ2-2; possibly TRBD1 for D (6 bases). Looked up from germline, CDR1 is KGHSH and CDR2 is LQKENI. The CDR3 is 15 amino acids. V shed 1 base and J shed 3 bases, with 9 bases lying between them. In nucleotides, the CDR3 is TGTGCCAGCTCACCACGGACAGATGACACCGGGGAGCTGTTTTTT. It specifies CASSPRTDDTGELFF.

This rearrangement joins TRBV4-3 to TRBJ1-6, with D possibly being TRBD1 (5 bases). This CDR3 spans 15 amino acids. V gave up 1 base and J gave up 8 bases, with 12 bases separating them. Germline lookup yields CDR1 LGHNA and CDR2 YSLEER. The CDR3 protein is CASSQGAGPDSPLHF. Written as DNA, the CDR3 is TGCGCCAGCAGCCAAGGGGCAGGGCCAGATTCACCCCTCCACTTT.

This clone was picked up a small number of times. The chain carries TRBV5-1 and TRBJ2-7; 9 positions match TRBD2. Germline trimming cut 0 bases from V and 2 bases from J; bases unmatched to any gene: 3. The CDR3 is 15 amino acids. CDR1 is SGHRS and CDR2 is YFSETQ in the germline V gene. As DNA, the CDR3 is TGCGCCAGCAGCTTGGCGGCGGGGGGGCCCTACGAGCAGTACTTC. Amino acids: CASSLAAGGPYEQYF.

This sequence joins TRBV19 and TRBJ1-1, with TRBD1 identical over 7 bases. This CDR3 has 13 amino acids. Germline assignment: CDR1 LNHDA and CDR2 SQIVND (reference sequence). Trimming took 5 bases from V and 6 from J; bases not matched to a gene: 6. The CDR3 here is CASSLIGQAEAFF. The CDR3 coding sequence is TGTGCCAGTAGTCTAATTGGACAGGCTGAAGCTTTCTTT.

The rearrangement links TRBV5-1 to TRBJ1-1, with 8 bases identical to TRBD1. The CDR3 runs 13 residues. From germline, CDR1 is SGHRS and CDR2 YFSETQ. Trimming took 2 bases from V and 7 from J; bases not matched to a gene: 4. The CDR3 spells CASSFGQGGEAFF. CDR3 DNA: TGCGCCAGCAGCTTCGGACAGGGAGGTGAAGCTTTCTTT.

The CDR3 sequence: CASSSAYRVGYTF. The CDR3 DNA follows: TGTGCCAGCAGCTCCGCCTACAGGGTCGGCTACACCTTC. The chain combines TRBV11-3 with TRBJ1-2; a possible D gene is TRBD1 (6 bases). V lost 4 bases to trimming and J lost 8 bases, with 14 bases between them. The length of the CDR3 is 13 residues. The germline V gene encodes CDR1 SGHNT and CDR2 YENEEA.

The chain is built from TRBV12-3 or TRBV12-4 and TRBJ1-1; weak D call: TRBD1 (5 bases). Trimming shortened V by 6 bases and J by 7 bases, and 15 bases separated the two germline ends. This CDR3 is built from 13 residues. The CDR3 sequence is CASSPTSGVEAFF. Here the CDR3 DNA reads TGTGCCAGCAGCCCCACCTCGGGGGTTGAAGCTTTCTTT.

This rearrangement joins TRBV9 to TRBJ1-5; 7 bases line up with TRBD1. Trimming took 4 bases from V and 5 from J; bases not matched to a gene: 3. Germline values: CDR1 SGDLS, CDR2 YYNGEE. CDR3 length equals 13 residues. This chain's CDR3 is CASSNGQDQPQHF. As DNA, the CDR3 is TGTGCCAGCAGCAACGGACAGGATCAGCCCCAGCATTTT.

This chain joins TRBV14 and TRBJ1-2; D unresolved. The germline gives CDR1 SGHDN, CDR2 FVKESK. The CDR3 covers 14 residues. The V end lost 0 bases, the J end lost 7 bases, and 12 bases lay between the germline ends. The DNA for the CDR3 is TGTGCCAGCAGCCAAGATTCCGGGTTTGCTGGCTACACCTTC. Its translation is CASSQDSGFAGYTF.